The entry that follows covers one T cell receptor (beta chain) sequence. This record belongs to a study of blood T cell repertoires in COVID-19. This CDR3 contains 16 residues. The V end lost 5 bases, the J end lost 2 bases, and 16 bases lay between the germline ends. Germline V gene data show CDR1 as SGHTA and CDR2 as FQGNSA. Assay: immunoSEQ multiplex PCR; the TCRdb copy retains only in-frame clones and omits some. The table lists approximately 270,000 clones, around 90% of them singletons. The specimen was PBMCs or T cells enriched from blood (not recorded which). This clonotype was sampled from a human donor in a cohort exposed to, infected with or recovered from COVID-19 (not recorded which). The donor label of this sample is uncertain. This chain uses TRBV7-2 with TRBJ1-5, with D unresolved. The CDR3 protein is CASSLSGPGGNQPQHF. The CDR3 DNA follows: TGTGCCAGCAGCCTGTCGGGTCCCGGAGGCAATCAGCCCCAGCATTTT.